A single TCR beta chain is shown here with its context. Unmatched junction bases numbered 8, after V lost 4 bases and J lost 8 bases. The CDR3 length is 14 residues. Germline V gene lookup returns CDR1 SGHRS and CDR2 YFSETQ. This sample was taken from a study of blood T cell repertoires in COVID-19. Sequencing used immunoSEQ multiplex PCR; TCRdb keeps in-frame clones, though not all of them. The table shows 65,000 to 90,000 clones, with approximately 90% occurring only once. The chain joins TRBV5-1 to TRBJ1-2; 10 bases fit TRBD1. The material sequenced was peripheral blood. This receptor was obtained from a woman older than 75 with acute or convalescent COVID-19. The CDR3 protein is CASSTGDRGGGYTF. CDR3 nucleotides: TGCGCCAGCAGCACCGGGGACAGGGGCGGGGGCTACACCTTC.